The clone carrying this T cell receptor (beta chain) was detected only a few times. Its antigen is undetermined. CDR1 SGHDN and CDR2 FVKESK come from the germline V gene. Unmatched junction bases numbered 12, after V lost 0 bases and J lost 6 bases. This CDR3 contains 17 residues. These data are taken from a study of cytomegalovirus exposure and HLA in healthy donors. Overall study findings and caveats: Using the classifier, cytomegalovirus status was reportedly diagnosed with high specificity and sensitivity. Sequence variants that were highly shared formed a cluster that was likely a sequencing artifact.

The PCR was carried out with 60 Vbeta primers and 13 Jbeta primers. TCRdb's table, derived via immunoSEQ multiplex PCR, lists solely in-frame clones and lacks some. The sample shows around 150,000 clones, about 82% of them seen only once. Sequencing was carried out using PBMCs. The sequence came from a female donor in good health and CMV-seropositive. V gene TRBV14 combines with J gene TRBJ2-5; 8 bases map to TRBD2. CDR3 sequence (DNA): TGTGCCAGCAGCCAAGAAGGCGCGGCGAGCGGGGGACAGACCCAGTACTTC. Residues: CASSQEGAASGGQTQYF. Together with reference TRBV14 and TRBJ2-5, the CDR3 gives the full variable domain: EAGVTQFPSHSVIEKGQTVTLRCDPISGHDNLYWYRRVMGKEIKFLLHFVKESKQDESGMPNNRFLAERTGGTYSTLKVQPAELEDSGVYFCASSQEGAASGGQTQYFGPGTRLLVL.